This T cell receptor beta chain was profiled in a study of shared clonotypes between healthy human individuals. Study-level information: The study used three CD4 naive, three CD4 memory, two CD8 naive and one CD8 memory plate per donor. Whole-study results and caveats: The naive CD4 repertoires of a handful of donors were compared, and approximately 5% of clonotypes were shared. Sampling involved blood alone; tissue repertoires likely differ.

V was shortened by 3 bases and J by 4 bases, with 19 bases between the two germline ends. This CDR3 region has 16 residues. Germline assignment: CDR1 SGHTS and CDR2 YDEGEE. Repertoires were generated with immunoSEQ multiplex PCR, while TCRdb's copy carries only in-frame clones and drops some. The repertoire includes millions of clones, around 90% of them detected once, and around 0.15% sits in the top ten. As concerns this clone: Its cognate antigen is unknown.

Division of CD4+ cells produced a CD45RA+ naive subset and a CD45RA-negative memory subset. Sequencing was performed on naive CD4+ T cells sorted from blood. Subset denoted: CD45RA+ positively selected. The clonotype originates from a young man in good health. The V gene is TRBV5-8, the J gene TRBJ2-5, with D possibly TRBD2 on 7 matching bases. CDR3 sequence reads: CASSWGPGGRGETQYF. The CDR3, as DNA: TGTGCCAGCAGCTGGGGGCCCGGGGGGCGAGGAGAGACCCAGTACTTC.